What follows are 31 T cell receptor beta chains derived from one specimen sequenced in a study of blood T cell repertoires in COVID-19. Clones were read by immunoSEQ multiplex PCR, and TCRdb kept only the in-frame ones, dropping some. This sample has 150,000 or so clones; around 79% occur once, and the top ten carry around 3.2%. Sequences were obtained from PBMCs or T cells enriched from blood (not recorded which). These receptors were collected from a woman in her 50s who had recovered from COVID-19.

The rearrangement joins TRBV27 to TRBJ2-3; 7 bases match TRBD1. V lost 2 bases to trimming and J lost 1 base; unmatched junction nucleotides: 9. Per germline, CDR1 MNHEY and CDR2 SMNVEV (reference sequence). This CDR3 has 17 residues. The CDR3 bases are TGTGCCAGCAGTTTAGGGGACAGTCTGAGGGGCACAGATACGCAGTATTTT. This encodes CASSLGDSLRGTDTQYF.

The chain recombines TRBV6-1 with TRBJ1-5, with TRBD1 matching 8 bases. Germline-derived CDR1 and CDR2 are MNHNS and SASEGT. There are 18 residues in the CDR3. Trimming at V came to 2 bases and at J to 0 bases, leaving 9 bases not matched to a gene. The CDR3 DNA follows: TGTGCCAGCAGTGAACAGGGGGCAAGAGGGTATAGCAATCAGCCCCAGCATTTT. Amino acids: CASSEQGARGYSNQPQHF.

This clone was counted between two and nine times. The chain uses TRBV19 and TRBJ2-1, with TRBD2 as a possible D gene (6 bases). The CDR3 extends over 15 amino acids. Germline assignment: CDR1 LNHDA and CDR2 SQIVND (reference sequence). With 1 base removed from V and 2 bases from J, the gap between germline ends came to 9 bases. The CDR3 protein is CASSIAGDPYNEQFF. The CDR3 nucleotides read TGTGCCAGTAGTATAGCGGGGGATCCCTACAATGAGCAGTTCTTC.

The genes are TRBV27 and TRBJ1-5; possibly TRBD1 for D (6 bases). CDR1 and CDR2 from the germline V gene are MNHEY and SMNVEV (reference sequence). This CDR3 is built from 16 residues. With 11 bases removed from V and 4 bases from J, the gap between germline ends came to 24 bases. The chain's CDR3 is CAPLSRRQGLNQPQHF. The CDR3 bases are TGTGCCCCCCTGTCTCGTAGGCAGGGGTTAAATCAGCCCCAGCATTTT.

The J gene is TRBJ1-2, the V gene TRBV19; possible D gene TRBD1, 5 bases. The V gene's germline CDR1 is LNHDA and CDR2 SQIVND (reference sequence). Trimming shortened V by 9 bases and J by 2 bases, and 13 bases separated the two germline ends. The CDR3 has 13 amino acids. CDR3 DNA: TGTGCCAGCCCCTCGCCAGGGAACTATGGCTACACCTTC. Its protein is CASPSPGNYGYTF.

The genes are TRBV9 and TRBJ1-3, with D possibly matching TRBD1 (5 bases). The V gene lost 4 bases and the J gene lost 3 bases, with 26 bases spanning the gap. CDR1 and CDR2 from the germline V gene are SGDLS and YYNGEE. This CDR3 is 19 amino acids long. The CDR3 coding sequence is TGTGCCAGCAGCATAGAGTCCCTGGGGCGGGGGTATGGTGGAAACACCATATATTTT. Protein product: CASSIESLGRGYGGNTIYF.

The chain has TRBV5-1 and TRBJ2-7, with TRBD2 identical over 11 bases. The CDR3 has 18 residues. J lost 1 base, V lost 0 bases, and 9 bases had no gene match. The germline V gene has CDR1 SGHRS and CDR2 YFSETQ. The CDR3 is CASSLVVAGGLVSYEQYF. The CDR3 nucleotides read TGCGCCAGCAGCTTGGTGGTAGCGGGAGGGCTGGTTTCCTACGAGCAGTACTTC.

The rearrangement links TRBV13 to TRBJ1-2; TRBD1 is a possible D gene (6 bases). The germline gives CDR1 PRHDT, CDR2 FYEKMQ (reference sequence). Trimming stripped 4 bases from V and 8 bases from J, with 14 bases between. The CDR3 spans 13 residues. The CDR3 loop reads CASSSTGKYGYTF. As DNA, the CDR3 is TGTGCCAGCAGCTCCACAGGGAAATACGGCTACACCTTC.

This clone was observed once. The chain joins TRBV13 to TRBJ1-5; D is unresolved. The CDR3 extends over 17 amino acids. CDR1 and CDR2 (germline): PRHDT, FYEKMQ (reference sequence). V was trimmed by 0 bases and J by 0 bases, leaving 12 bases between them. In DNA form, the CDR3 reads TGTGCCAGCAGCTTAGGCGGTTGGCAGGATAGCAATCAGCCCCAGCATTTT. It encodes CASSLGGWQDSNQPQHF.

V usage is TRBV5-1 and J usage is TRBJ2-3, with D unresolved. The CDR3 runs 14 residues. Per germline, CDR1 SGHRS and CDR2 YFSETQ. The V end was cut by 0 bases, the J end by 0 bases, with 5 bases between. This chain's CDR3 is CASSLATSTDTQYF. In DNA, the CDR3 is TGCGCCAGCAGCTTGGCGACTAGCACAGATACGCAGTATTTT.

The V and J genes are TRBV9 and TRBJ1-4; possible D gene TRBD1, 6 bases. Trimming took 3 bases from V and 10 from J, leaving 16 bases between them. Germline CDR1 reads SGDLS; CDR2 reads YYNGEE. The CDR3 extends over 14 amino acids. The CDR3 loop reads CASSDGGTTGKLFF. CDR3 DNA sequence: TGTGCCAGCAGCGACGGGGGGACAACCGGAAAACTGTTTTTT. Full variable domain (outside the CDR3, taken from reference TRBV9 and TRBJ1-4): DSGVTQTPKHLITATGQRVTLRCSPRSGDLSVYWYQQSLDQGLQFLIQYYNGEERAKGNILERFSAQQFPDLHSELNLSSLELGDSALYFCASSDGGTTGKLFFGSGTQLSVL.

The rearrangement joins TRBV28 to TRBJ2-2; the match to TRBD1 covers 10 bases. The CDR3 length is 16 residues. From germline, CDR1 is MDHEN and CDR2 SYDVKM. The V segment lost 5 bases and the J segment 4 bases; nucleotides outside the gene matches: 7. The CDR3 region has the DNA TGTGCCAGCAGTCCCAAGACAGGGGGCCGCACCGGGGAGCTGTTTTTT. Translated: CASSPKTGGRTGELFF.

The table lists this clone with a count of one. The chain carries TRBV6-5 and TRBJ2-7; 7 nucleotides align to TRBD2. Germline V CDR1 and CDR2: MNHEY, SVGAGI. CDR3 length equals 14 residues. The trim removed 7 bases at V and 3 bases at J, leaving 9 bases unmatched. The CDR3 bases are TGTGCCAGCACCGGTCCGGGCGGGGGCTACGAGCAGTACTTC. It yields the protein CASTGPGGGYEQYF.

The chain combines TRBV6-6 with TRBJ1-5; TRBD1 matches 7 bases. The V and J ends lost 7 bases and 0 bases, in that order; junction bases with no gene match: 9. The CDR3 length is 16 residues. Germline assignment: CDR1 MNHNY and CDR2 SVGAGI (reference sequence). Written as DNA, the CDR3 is TGTGCCAGCACACCCAGGACAGGTAGTAGCAATCAGCCCCAGCATTTT. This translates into CASTPRTGSSNQPQHF.

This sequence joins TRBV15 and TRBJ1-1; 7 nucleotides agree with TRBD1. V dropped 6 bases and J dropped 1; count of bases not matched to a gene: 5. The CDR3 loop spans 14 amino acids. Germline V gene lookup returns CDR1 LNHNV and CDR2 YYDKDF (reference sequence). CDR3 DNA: TGTGCCACCAGTACAGGGGCCCAGAACACTGAAGCTTTCTTT. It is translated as CATSTGAQNTEAFF. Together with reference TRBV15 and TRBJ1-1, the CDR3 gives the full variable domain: DAMVIQNPRYQVTQFGKPVTLSCSQTLNHNVMYWYQQKSSQAPKLLFHYYDKDFNNEADTPDNFQSRRPNTSFCFLDIRSPGLGDTAMYLCATSTGAQNTEAFFGQGTRLTVV.

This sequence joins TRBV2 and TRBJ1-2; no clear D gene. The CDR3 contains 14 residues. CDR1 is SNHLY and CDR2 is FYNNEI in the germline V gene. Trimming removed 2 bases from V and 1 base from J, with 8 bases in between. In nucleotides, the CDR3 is TGTGCCAGCAGTGAATATAGCGATAACTATGGCTACACCTTC. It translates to CASSEYSDNYGYTF.

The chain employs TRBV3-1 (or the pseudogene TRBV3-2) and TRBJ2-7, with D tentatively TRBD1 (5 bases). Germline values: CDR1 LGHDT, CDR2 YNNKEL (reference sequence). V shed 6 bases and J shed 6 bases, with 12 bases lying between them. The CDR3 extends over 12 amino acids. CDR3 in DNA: TGTGCCAGCAGAGGACCAGGGCCCGAGCAGTACTTC. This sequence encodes CASRGPGPEQYF.

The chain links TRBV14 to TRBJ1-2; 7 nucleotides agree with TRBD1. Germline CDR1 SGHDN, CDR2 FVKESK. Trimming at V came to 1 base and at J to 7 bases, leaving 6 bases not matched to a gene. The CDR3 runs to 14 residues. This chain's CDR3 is CASSQVGQVLGYTF. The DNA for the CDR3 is TGTGCCAGCAGCCAAGTCGGACAGGTGCTTGGCTACACCTTC.

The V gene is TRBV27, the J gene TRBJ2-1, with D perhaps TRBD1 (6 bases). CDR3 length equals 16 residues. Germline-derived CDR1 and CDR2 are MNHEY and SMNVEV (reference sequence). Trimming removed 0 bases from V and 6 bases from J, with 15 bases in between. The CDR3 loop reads CASSLSWGHWANEQFF. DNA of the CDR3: TGTGCCAGCAGTTTATCTTGGGGACATTGGGCCAATGAGCAGTTCTTC.

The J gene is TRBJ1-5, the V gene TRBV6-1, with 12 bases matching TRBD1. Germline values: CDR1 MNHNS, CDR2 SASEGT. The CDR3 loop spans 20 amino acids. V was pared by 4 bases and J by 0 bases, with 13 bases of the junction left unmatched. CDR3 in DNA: TGTGCCAGCAGTGTCGGGACAGGGGGCCGCCTCCTACTTAGCAATCAGCCCCAGCATTTT. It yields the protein CASSVGTGGRLLLSNQPQHF.

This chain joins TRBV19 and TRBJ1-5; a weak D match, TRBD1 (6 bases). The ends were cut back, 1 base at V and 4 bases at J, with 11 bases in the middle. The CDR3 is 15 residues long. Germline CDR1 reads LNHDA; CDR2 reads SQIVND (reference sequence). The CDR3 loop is CASSIGFRGNQPQHF. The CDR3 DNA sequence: TGTGCCAGTAGTATAGGCTTCAGGGGAAATCAGCCCCAGCATTTT. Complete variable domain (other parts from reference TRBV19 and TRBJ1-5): DGGITQSPKYLFRKEGQNVTLSCEQNLNHDAMYWYRQDPGQGLRLIYYSQIVNDFQKGDIAEGYSVSREKKESFPLTVTSAQKNPTAFYLCASSIGFRGNQPQHFGDGTRLSIL.

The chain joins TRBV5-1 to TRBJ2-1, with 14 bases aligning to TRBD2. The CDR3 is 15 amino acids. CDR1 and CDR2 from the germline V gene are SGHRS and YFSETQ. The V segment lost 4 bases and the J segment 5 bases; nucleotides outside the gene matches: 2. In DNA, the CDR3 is TGCGCCAGCAGCCCGGGACTAGCGGGGGACAATGAGCAGTTCTTC. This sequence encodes CASSPGLAGDNEQFF. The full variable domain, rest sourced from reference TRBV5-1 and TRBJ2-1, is KAGVTQTPRYLIKTRGQQVTLSCSPISGHRSVSWYQQTPGQGLQFLFEYFSETQRNKGNFPGRFSGRQFSNSRSEMNVSTLELGDSALYLCASSPGLAGDNEQFFGPGTRLTVL.

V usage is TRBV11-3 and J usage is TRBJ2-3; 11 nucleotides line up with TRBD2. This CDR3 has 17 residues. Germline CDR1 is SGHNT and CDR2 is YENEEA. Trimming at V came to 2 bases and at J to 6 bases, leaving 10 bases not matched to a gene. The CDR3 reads CASSLKLVAGGLDTQYF. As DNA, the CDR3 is TGTGCCAGCAGCTTAAAGTTGGTAGCGGGGGGGCTTGATACGCAGTATTTT.

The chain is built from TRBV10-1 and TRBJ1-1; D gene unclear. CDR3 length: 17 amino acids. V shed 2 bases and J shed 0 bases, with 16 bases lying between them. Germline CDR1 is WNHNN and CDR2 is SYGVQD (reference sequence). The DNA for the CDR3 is TGCGCCAGCAGTGAGATGTCAGGTAGGTTTATGAACACTGAAGCTTTCTTT. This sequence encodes CASSEMSGRFMNTEAFF.

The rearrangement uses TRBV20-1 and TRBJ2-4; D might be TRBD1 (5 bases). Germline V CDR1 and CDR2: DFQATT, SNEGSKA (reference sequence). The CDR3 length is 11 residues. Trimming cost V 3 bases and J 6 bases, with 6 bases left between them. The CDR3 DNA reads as TGCAGTGCTAGGCAGGGAAACATTCAGTACTTC. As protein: CSARQGNIQYF.

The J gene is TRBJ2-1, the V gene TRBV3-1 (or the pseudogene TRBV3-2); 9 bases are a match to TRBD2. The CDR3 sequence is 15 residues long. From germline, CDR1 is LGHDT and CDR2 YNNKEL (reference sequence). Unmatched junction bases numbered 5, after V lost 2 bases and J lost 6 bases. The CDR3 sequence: CASSQTTSGPNEQFF. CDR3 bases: TGTGCCAGCAGCCAAACGACTAGCGGACCCAATGAGCAGTTCTTC.

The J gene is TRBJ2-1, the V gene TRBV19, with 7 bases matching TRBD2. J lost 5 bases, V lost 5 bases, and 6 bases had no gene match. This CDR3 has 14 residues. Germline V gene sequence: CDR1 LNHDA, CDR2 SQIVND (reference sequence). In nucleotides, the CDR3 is TGTGCCAGTAGTGGCGGGAGAGCCCACAATGAGCAGTTCTTC. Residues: CASSGGRAHNEQFF.

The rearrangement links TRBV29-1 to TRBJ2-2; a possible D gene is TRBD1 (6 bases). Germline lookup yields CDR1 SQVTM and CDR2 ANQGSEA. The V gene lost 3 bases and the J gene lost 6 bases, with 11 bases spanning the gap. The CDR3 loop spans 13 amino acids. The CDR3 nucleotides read TGCAGCGTTGACCCGTCAGGGGCCGGGGAGCTGTTTTTT. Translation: CSVDPSGAGELFF.

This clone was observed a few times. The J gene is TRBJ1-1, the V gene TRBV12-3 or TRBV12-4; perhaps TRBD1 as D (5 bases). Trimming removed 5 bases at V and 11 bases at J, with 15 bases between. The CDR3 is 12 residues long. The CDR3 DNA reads TGTGCCAGCAGTCAGGGCGCCTTGGGGGCTTTCTTT. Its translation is CASSQGALGAFF.

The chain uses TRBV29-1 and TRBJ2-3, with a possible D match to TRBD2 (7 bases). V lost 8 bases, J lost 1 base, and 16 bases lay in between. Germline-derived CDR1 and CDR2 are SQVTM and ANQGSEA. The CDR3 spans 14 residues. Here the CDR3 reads CSSGGGRGTDTQYF. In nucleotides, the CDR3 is TGCAGCAGTGGGGGGGGCCGAGGCACAGATACGCAGTATTTT.

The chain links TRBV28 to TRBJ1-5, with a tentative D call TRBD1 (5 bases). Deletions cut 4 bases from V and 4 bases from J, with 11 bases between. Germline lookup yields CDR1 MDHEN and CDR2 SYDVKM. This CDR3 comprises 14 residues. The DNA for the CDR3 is TGTGCCAGCAGTTCAGGGCCTGGGAATCAGCCCCAGCATTTT. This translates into CASSSGPGNQPQHF.